The T cell receptor (beta chain) described here comes from a study of shared clonotypes between healthy human individuals. Whole-study context: A donor's plate count was three for CD4 naive and three for CD4 memory; CD8 naive had two and CD8 memory one.

Study observations and caveats: Genetic and exposure-history diversity was limited by the small donor number. Clonotype sharing among donors was thought likely to change with sequencing depth. Larger estimated richness was generally recorded for naive subsets relative to memory subsets.

The CDR3 sequence is 14 residues long. Per germline, CDR1 WSHSY and CDR2 SAAADI. The junction had 7 bases not matched to a gene; V was cut back by 7 bases and J by 3 bases. TCRdb's table, derived via immunoSEQ multiplex PCR, lists solely in-frame clones and lacks some. The sample records 2,500,000 or so clones, approximately 90% being singletons. Of note for this clone: Its specificity is not known.

V usage is TRBV10-2 and J usage is TRBJ2-7; 9 bases line up with TRBD2. Sequencing input: naive CD4+ T cells sorted from blood. Subset in this sample: CD45RA+ positively selected. The TCR sequence derives from a man between 18 and 35 years old in good health. CDR3 region: CASNRAGGFYEQYF. The DNA of the CDR3 is TGCGCCAGCAATCGAGCGGGGGGCTTCTACGAGCAGTACTTC.